The 17 T cell receptor beta chains presented below share a single source sample, sequenced in a study of technical replicates of blood from a handful of donors. Clones were read by immunoSEQ multiplex PCR, and TCRdb kept only the in-frame ones, dropping some. The sample shows about 82,000 clones, 96% of them seen only once. Sequences were obtained from T cells isolated from PBMCs. The source of these receptors is a human donor in good health.

CDR3 nucleotide sequence: TGCGCCAGCAGCCTCCCCCCCTCACAGGGTTATGCCTACAATGAGCAGTTCTTC. It encodes CASSLPPSQGYAYNEQFF. V usage is TRBV4-1 and J usage is TRBJ2-1, with TRBD1 as a possible D gene (6 bases). V was trimmed by 4 bases and J by 2 bases, leaving 21 bases between them. Germline assignment: CDR1 MGHRA and CDR2 YSYEKL. There are 18 residues in the CDR3.

The rearrangement joins TRBV5-1 to TRBJ2-7, with D possibly being TRBD1 (6 bases). V lost 5 bases, J lost 3 bases, and 12 bases lay in between. The CDR3 consists of 13 residues. From germline, CDR1 is SGHRS and CDR2 YFSETQ. The DNA for the CDR3 is TGCGCCAGCAGTAAGGCAGGGGTCTACGAGCAGTACTTC. Translation: CASSKAGVYEQYF.

In DNA form, the CDR3 reads TGTGCCAGCAGCTTAGCTATTGGCAGGACCTACGAGCAGTACTTC. It codes for CASSLAIGRTYEQYF. This chain joins TRBV7-6 and TRBJ2-7; no clear D. CDR3 length: 15 residues. V was trimmed by 0 bases and J by 2 bases, leaving 11 bases between them. The germline CDR1 and CDR2 sequences are SGHVS and FNYEAQ. Complete variable domain (other parts from reference TRBV7-6 and TRBJ2-7): GAGVSQSPRYKVTKRGQDVALRCDPISGHVSLYWYRQALGQGPEFLTYFNYEAQQDKSGLPNDRFSAERPEGSISTLTIQRTEQRDSAMYRCASSLAIGRTYEQYFGPGTRLTVT.

The chain couples TRBV5-1 to TRBJ2-3, with a possible D match to TRBD1 (5 bases). Germline V gene lookup returns CDR1 SGHRS and CDR2 YFSETQ. Trimming shortened V by 0 bases and J by 3 bases, and 11 bases separated the two germline ends. This CDR3 is built from 15 residues. This CDR3 is CASSLEDKGTDTQYF. As DNA, the CDR3 is TGCGCCAGCAGCTTGGAAGACAAGGGGACAGATACGCAGTATTTT.

The V gene is TRBV6-1, the J gene TRBJ2-1; 10 positions match TRBD1. With 4 bases clipped from V and 10 bases from J, the junction kept 4 bases outside the gene matches. Germline CDR1 and CDR2: MNHNS and SASEGT. The CDR3 covers 13 residues. CDR3 sequence: CASSAGQGNEQFF. In DNA, the CDR3 is TGTGCCAGCAGTGCGGGACAGGGGAACGAGCAGTTCTTC.

The sample holds a few counts of this clone. The rearrangement joins TRBV28 to TRBJ1-1; 7 nucleotides agree with TRBD1. CDR3 length: 16 residues. Germline trimming cut 5 bases from V and 1 base from J; bases unmatched to any gene: 10. CDR1 is MDHEN, CDR2 SYDVKM, per germline. In DNA form, the CDR3 reads TGTGCCAGCAGTCCGTGGGACAGCTGGGGGAACACTGAAGCTTTCTTT. It encodes CASSPWDSWGNTEAFF.

The chain carries TRBV18 and TRBJ2-1; D call uncertain. This CDR3 region has 16 residues. V dropped 3 bases and J dropped 8 bases, with 20 bases sitting between them. Germline values: CDR1 KGHSH, CDR2 LQKENI. The CDR3 spells CASSPSRHGDGYEQFF. CDR3 sequence (DNA): TGTGCCAGCTCACCCTCGCGTCATGGAGATGGTTATGAGCAGTTCTTC.

The chain combines TRBV25-1 with TRBJ1-3, with 10 nucleotides matching TRBD1. V dropped 4 bases and J dropped 6; count of bases not matched to a gene: 6. The germline gives CDR1 MGHDK, CDR2 SYGVNS. The CDR3 has 15 amino acids. DNA of the CDR3: TGTGCCAGCAGTGCCCGAGGGACAGGGGAAAACACCATATATTTT. Its protein product is CASSARGTGENTIYF.

In DNA form, the CDR3 reads TGTGCCAGCAGCGTCCGTCAGGGAAGTACAGATACGCAGTATTTT. This encodes CASSVRQGSTDTQYF. The chain is built from TRBV9 and TRBJ2-3, with a possible D match to TRBD1 (5 bases). CDR1 is SGDLS, CDR2 YYNGEE, per germline. V lost 2 bases and J lost 3, with 13 bases in between. The CDR3 has 15 amino acids. The full variable domain, in which reference TRBV9 and TRBJ2-3 provide the parts outside the CDR3, is DSGVTQTPKHLITATGQRVTLRCSPRSGDLSVYWYQQSLDQGLQFLIQYYNGEERAKGNILERFSAQQFPDLHSELNLSSLELGDSALYFCASSVRQGSTDTQYFGPGTRLTVL.

As regards this clone: The junction departs from the called germline gene at one end, perhaps through a read error. The chain has TRBV6-5 and TRBJ1-1; D may be TRBD1 (5 bases). Germline V gene sequence: CDR1 MNHEY, CDR2 SVGAGI. This CDR3 region has 12 residues. The CDR3 nucleotides are TGTGCTAGCATGGGGGGGAACACTGAAGCTTTCTTT. It codes for CASMGGNTEAFF.

V gene TRBV28 combines with J gene TRBJ2-7; D uncertain. The V end was cut by 7 bases, the J end by 5 bases, with 12 bases between. The CDR3 has 12 residues. Per germline, CDR1 MDHEN and CDR2 SYDVKM. CDR3 protein: CASTPLTHEQYF. Here the CDR3 DNA reads TGTGCCAGCACCCCCCTAACGCACGAGCAGTACTTC.

V is TRBV2 and J is TRBJ2-7; D is unresolved. The CDR3 is 13 amino acids. The V end was cut by 4 bases, the J end by 3 bases, with 10 bases between. Germline CDR1 is SNHLY and CDR2 is FYNNEI. CDR3 sequence reads: CASSVRQNYEQYF. For the CDR3, the DNA is TGTGCCAGCAGTGTTCGACAAAACTACGAGCAGTACTTC.

The chain links TRBV9 to TRBJ2-6, with TRBD1 as a possible D gene (5 bases). The germline CDR1 and CDR2 sequences are SGDLS and YYNGEE. The ends were cut back, 0 bases at V and 2 bases at J, with 12 bases in the middle. The CDR3 has 17 amino acids. The CDR3 is CASSVGAGSTGANVLTF. CDR3 DNA sequence: TGTGCCAGCAGCGTAGGGGCAGGGTCAACTGGGGCCAACGTCCTGACTTTC.

V and J are TRBV6-5 and TRBJ2-7; possible D gene TRBD2, 5 bases. V shed 6 bases and J shed 5 bases, with 11 bases lying between them. The CDR3 covers 12 residues. Looked up from germline, CDR1 is MNHEY and CDR2 is SVGAGI. CDR3 sequence: CASSRGRHEQYF. Here the CDR3 DNA reads TGTGCCAGCAGCCGAGGGAGACACGAGCAGTACTTC.

This clone was observed a single time. The CDR3 DNA sequence: TGCGCCAGCAGCCAAGATAAGGGACTAGATGAGCAGTTCTTC. Translating gives CASSQDKGLDEQFF. The chain employs TRBV4-1 and TRBJ2-1; 8 bases align to TRBD2. This CDR3 has 14 residues. Germline CDR1 is MGHRA and CDR2 is YSYEKL. Trimming at V came to 0 bases and at J to 8 bases, leaving 3 bases not matched to a gene.

This sequence joins TRBV19 and TRBJ1-1; D is perhaps TRBD1 (5 bases). The V end was cut by 1 base, the J end by 6 bases, with 12 bases between. This CDR3 region has 14 residues. Germline V lookup: CDR1 LNHDA, CDR2 SQIVND (reference sequence). The CDR3 DNA follows: TGTGCCAGTAGTATAGGTCAGGGTGGGGCTGAAGCTTTCTTT. Its protein is CASSIGQGGAEAFF.

The chain carries TRBV18 and TRBJ2-5; TRBD1 matches 8 bases. The CDR3 loop spans 16 amino acids. Germline values: CDR1 KGHSH, CDR2 LQKENI. Losses at the gene ends were 3 bases for V and 4 bases for J; bases not matched to a gene: 10. CDR3 sequence: CASSPLTGAGAETQYF. Here the CDR3 DNA reads TGTGCCAGCTCACCTTTGACAGGGGCAGGCGCAGAGACCCAGTACTTC.